The present TCR beta chain was sequenced within a study of T cell repertoires in aging, cancer and after chemotherapy. The overall study: The full dataset contained about 10 million TCR reads. Study-level findings and limits: Compared with age-matched healthy donors, untreated hematological or solid cancer patients showed higher blood TCR clonality. These repertoire data do not allow conclusions about immunological memory after chemotherapy.

Amplification of TCR beta used genomic DNA extracted from peripheral blood. Germline V lookup: CDR1 ENHRY, CDR2 SYGVKD. Losses at the gene ends were 3 bases for V and 7 bases for J; bases not matched to a gene: 4. This CDR3 is 13 amino acids long. Worth noting for this clonotype: Its matching antigen is unknown.

A mixed TRB-A/B primer pool amplified rearranged TRB by multiplex touch-down PCR. Each CDR3 protein gets one entry after TCRdb re-called the multiplex PCR reads with MiXCR. The profile shows thousands of distinct CDR3 sequences, roughly 31% of them singletons. This clonotype was obtained from a human donor with a solid tumor. The chain recombines TRBV10-3 with TRBJ1-1; 8 bases fit TRBD1. Sequencing was done on a sample of blood. CDR3 sequence: CAISDSTGVEAFF. Written as DNA, the CDR3 is TGTGCCATCAGTGATTCGACAGGGGTTGAAGCTTTCTTT.